The clone carrying this T cell receptor (beta chain) was seen only a few times. This CDR3 contains 15 residues. Trimming stripped 3 bases from V and 4 bases from J, with 13 bases between. CDR1 is KGHSH and CDR2 is LQKENI in the germline V gene. As originally analysed: Estimation of nucleated cell counts was performed using reference gene primer amplification. The data were produced by immunoSEQ multiplex PCR, yet TCRdb's version contains in-frame clones alone and is incomplete. V and J calls and clone size are as listed in that table; D and trimming were resolved from the DNA. The sample gives just over 300,000 clones, about nine tenths of which show up once; about 2% is in the top ten. This entry belongs to a study of blood T cell repertoires in COVID-19.

The origin of this receptor is a young man with active or convalescent COVID-19. The rearrangement links TRBV18 to TRBJ1-5, with D perhaps TRBD1 (5 bases). The sequenced sample was peripheral blood. In DNA, the CDR3 is TGTGCCAGCTCACCGGAAGGGGCACCGAATCAGCCCCAGCATTTT. Translated, it gives CASSPEGAPNQPQHF.